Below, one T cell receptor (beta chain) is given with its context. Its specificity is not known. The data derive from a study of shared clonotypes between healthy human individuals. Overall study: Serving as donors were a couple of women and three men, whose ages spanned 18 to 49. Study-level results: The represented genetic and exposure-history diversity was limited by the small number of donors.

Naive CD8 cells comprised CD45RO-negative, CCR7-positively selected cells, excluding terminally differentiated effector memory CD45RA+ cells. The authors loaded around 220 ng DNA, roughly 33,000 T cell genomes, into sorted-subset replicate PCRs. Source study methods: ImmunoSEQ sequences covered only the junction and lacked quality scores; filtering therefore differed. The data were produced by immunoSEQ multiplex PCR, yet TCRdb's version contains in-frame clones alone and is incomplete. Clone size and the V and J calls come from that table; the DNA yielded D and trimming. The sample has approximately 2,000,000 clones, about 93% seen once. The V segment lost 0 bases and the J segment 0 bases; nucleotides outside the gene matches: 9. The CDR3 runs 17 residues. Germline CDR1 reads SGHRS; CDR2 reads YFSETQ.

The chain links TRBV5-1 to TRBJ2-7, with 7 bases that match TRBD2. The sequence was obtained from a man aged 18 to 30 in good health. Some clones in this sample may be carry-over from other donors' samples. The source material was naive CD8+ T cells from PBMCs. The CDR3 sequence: CASSLVALAESSYEQYF. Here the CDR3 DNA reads TGCGCCAGCAGCTTGGTAGCCCTAGCGGAGAGCTCCTACGAGCAGTACTTC.